These 8 T cell receptor beta chains were all obtained from the same sample, sequenced in a study of cytomegalovirus exposure and HLA in healthy donors. The method was immunoSEQ multiplex PCR; TCRdb's version includes in-frame clones alone and lacks a portion of them. The data hold about 110,000 clones, with about 85% observed a single time. Sequencing was performed on PBMCs. These receptors were obtained from a woman between 18 and 30 years old in good health and CMV-seronegative.

The sample holds one count of this clone. The chain links TRBV9 to TRBJ2-7, with D possibly being TRBD1 (5 bases). V dropped 4 bases and J dropped 7 bases, with 12 bases sitting between them. The CDR3 sequence is 12 residues long. From germline, CDR1 is SGDLS and CDR2 YYNGEE. CDR3 region: CASSPQGVEQYF. The CDR3 DNA reads TGTGCCAGCAGCCCACAAGGGGTAGAGCAGTACTTC.

The chain recombines TRBV25-1 with TRBJ2-7; D perhaps matches TRBD1 (6 bases). Trimming left V 2 bases short and J 4 bases short, with 15 bases between. This CDR3 is 15 amino acids long. Germline V CDR1 and CDR2: MGHDK, SYGVNS. The CDR3 loop is CASSEPGVDKYEQYF. CDR3 nucleotides: TGTGCCAGCAGTGAACCAGGGGTCGACAAGTACGAGCAGTACTTC.

Of note for this clone: At one end, the junction sequence differs from germline, possibly due to a read error. The rearrangement joins TRBV20-1 to TRBJ1-1, with a weak D call TRBD1 (6 bases). The CDR3 sequence is 10 residues long. Germline V CDR1 and CDR2: DFQATT, SNEGSKA (reference sequence). The CDR3 sequence is CSARHDRFLF. CDR3 sequence (DNA): TGCAGTGCTAGACATGACAGGTTCCTCTTT.

The gene calls are TRBV19 and TRBJ2-7; 12 nucleotides align to TRBD1. From germline, CDR1 is LNHDA and CDR2 SQIVND (reference sequence). This CDR3 spans 15 amino acids. Trimming removed 6 bases from V and 7 bases from J; junction bases left unmatched: 10. The CDR3 loop is CASRTPGQGAKEQYF. For the CDR3, the DNA is TGTGCCAGTAGGACCCCGGGACAGGGGGCAAAAGAGCAGTACTTC.

V usage is TRBV2 and J usage is TRBJ1-2, with a possible D match to TRBD1 (6 bases). CDR1 and CDR2 (germline): SNHLY, FYNNEI. V was pared by 9 bases and J by 8 bases, with 22 bases between. The CDR3 runs 14 residues. The CDR3 spells CASSPISGGHGYTF. The CDR3 nucleotides are TGTGCCAGTTCTCCTATTTCGGGGGGCCACGGCTACACCTTC.

V gene TRBV4-1 combines with J gene TRBJ1-1; D is unclear. This CDR3 has 14 amino acids. CDR1 is MGHRA, CDR2 YSYEKL, per germline. V lost 1 base, J lost 0 bases, and 6 bases lay in between. CDR3 sequence (DNA): TGCGCCAGCAGCCAAGGGCCGTTGAACACTGAAGCTTTCTTT. It encodes CASSQGPLNTEAFF.

V usage is TRBV4-2 and J usage is TRBJ1-5; no reliable D call. Trimming took 4 bases from V and 6 from J, leaving 13 bases between them. Germline lookup yields CDR1 LGHNA and CDR2 YNFKEQ. The CDR3 has 14 amino acids. The CDR3 region is CASSLGGGSQPQHF. The CDR3 region has the DNA TGTGCCAGCAGCCTGGGCGGAGGGAGTCAGCCCCAGCATTTT.

The CDR3 is CASSPDLGGAYGYGYTF. The CDR3 DNA sequence: TGTGCCAGCTCCCCCGACTTAGGGGGGGCTTACGGCTATGGCTACACCTTC. The V gene is TRBV18, the J gene TRBJ1-2; weak D call: TRBD1 (6 bases). This CDR3 has 17 residues. Germline CDR1 and CDR2: KGHSH and LQKENI. V was clipped by 6 bases and J by 4 bases, with 24 bases between them. The full variable domain, rest sourced from reference TRBV18 and TRBJ1-2, is NAGVMQNPRHLVRRRGQEARLRCSPMKGHSHVYWYRQLPEEGLKFMVYLQKENIIDESGMPKERFSAEFPKEGPSILRIQQVVRGDSAAYFCASSPDLGGAYGYGYTFGSGTRLTVV.